This T cell receptor beta chain was identified in a study of cytomegalovirus exposure and HLA in healthy donors (dated by TCRdb to the late 2010s). In terms of the full investigation: An earlier analysis of fewer than 750 of the donors reported 276 Gb of sequence data and around 110 million unique TCR beta sequences obtained from about 179 million T cells. Genome-wide SNP genotypes for about 60% of the roughly 670 donors were used in a later genetic analysis, which treated that subset as a discovery cohort. The T cell repertoires of 670 or so subjects were profiled by immunosequencing and related to cytomegalovirus serostatus. A later analysis re-analyzed previously published TCR beta repertoires from 500 to 700 donors and added high-resolution HLA genotyping to study TCR occurrence patterns. Donor age, sex, ethnicity and CMV serostatus were collected together with the repertoire data. High-throughput TCR immunosequencing, statistical association of individual TCRs with disease status, and machine learning were combined to predict cytomegalovirus infection status. Besides the first cohort of hundreds of subjects, a separate validation cohort made up of over 95 different subjects was used. The study aimed to test whether cataloging public T cell receptors could reveal signatures of past pathogen exposure. Every repertoire in the discovery cohort had been generated on one and the same sequencing platform. Rather than drawing on any new phenotypic data, the later analysis identified candidate immune exposures from TCR beta sequences and the way those sequences occurred across donors. Four to six DR-DQ haplotypes were handled as single units for association and clustering, since linkage in the cohort was strong. Roughly 290 gigabases of sequencing data and around 80 million unique TCR sequences made up an early release that covered several hundred HLA-typed donors. Both class I and class II loci were covered by HLA typing, at four-digit resolution. Across some 400 genotyped donors of the cohort, an average of roughly 200,000 unique TCR beta nucleotide sequences per donor were sequenced, and around 19% of those sequences were non-productive. Typing coverage varied by locus: roughly 629-630 donors for A, B, C, DRB1 and DQB1; more than 500 for DQA1; approximately 610 for DPA1; about 450 for DPB1. To decide whether each TCR beta V gene segment behaved as functional or pseudogenic, an earlier analysis of some 600 of the donors relied on high-throughput TCR beta sequencing. Of the roughly 400 genotyped donors, around 81% fell in the genetic ancestry cluster associated with self-reported Caucasian donors.

The cohort comprised several hundred healthy bone marrow donors. At the time of sampling, every cohort member was nominally healthy, though immune exposures that went unrecorded were likely present. The donor was CMV seronegative and belonged to the group of approximately 320 seronegative cohort members. A peripheral blood sample was provided by each donor, and peripheral blood mononuclear cells were used for TCR beta sequencing. Genomic DNA was extracted from the blood cell samples with the Qiagen DNeasy Blood Extraction Kit. What the research found in general, with its limitations: An association between a missense DCLRE1C variant and V-gene and J-gene trimming of TCR beta chains was found in a later genetic analysis and replicated in an independent cohort. Because the 87-base-pair reads could not distinguish some IMGT-functional V segments, including TRBV6-2 and TRBV6-3, those segments were excluded. Broadly in line with IMGT annotations, most TCR beta V segments showed up in productive rearrangements about 87% or about 30% of the time in an earlier analysis of about 500 of the donors. The presence/absence analyses assumed that sequencing depth was roughly uniform across donors, and that assumption may not be true. Specific HLA alleles were associated with 15,000 to 20,000 TCR beta sequences at a false discovery rate of 0.05 in a later analysis. The authors suggested that the approach could potentially be generalized to other disease states and immunological phenotypes. The classifier was reported to diagnose cytomegalovirus status with high specificity and sensitivity in both the original and validation cohorts. Only TCR beta chains were sequenced in this cohort, and the absence of alpha or paired-chain data limited detectable features. A further reported finding was that TCR beta sequences accurately predicted the HLA-A and HLA-B alleles for most subjects in the first cohort. Linkage disequilibrium might explain the correlated functional status among segregating V segments, but an unknown experimental factor could not be ruled out. According to a later analysis, TCR association rates differed among HLA loci, with DRB1 alleles showing the most associated TCRs and HLA-C alleles showing the fewest. Several of the top co-occurrence clusters appeared to be linked to parvovirus B19, influenza, CMV and Epstein-Barr virus, according to a later analysis. The earlier analysis of approximately 560 of the donors excluded some 15 rarely observed V segments, including chromosome 9 orphons, because counts were too low. A later analysis found that most CMV-associated TCR beta chains appeared HLA-restricted, with HLA associations seemingly driven largely by CMV exposure. Strong co-occurrence of HLA alleles, especially DR and DQ, made assigning TCR associations to individual alleles difficult. A later analysis found that HLA-associated TCR beta chains were more clonally expanded and had lower generation probabilities than equally common non-associated chains. A cluster of highly shared sequence variants was judged likely to be a technical artifact of the sequencing pipeline. Immune exposure information for the cohort was limited to CMV serostatus. A total of 164 TCR beta chains were listed by the study as associated with cytomegalovirus. According to a later genetic analysis, donors in an Asian-associated ancestry cluster had fewer N-insertions in productive TCRs than the approximately 610-donor mean. Three of the identified cytomegalovirus-associated TCR beta chains were confirmed in vitro to be specific for cytomegalovirus antigens. Because HLA typing was unavailable for some donors at each locus, only the typed subset was used in association tests. Across donors, most TCR sequences were observed very rarely, whereas some public TCRs were present in many individuals.

Points on this clone: The antigen it binds to is not known. The record has no base qualities; no much larger clone is one base away.

The CDR3 runs 13 amino acids, cysteine and phenylalanine included. Just the 39-base CDR3 DNA is kept, in frame starting at base 1. Unmatched junction bases come to 3, with V trimmed by 6 bases and J by 3 bases. CDR1 and CDR2, per the germline V gene, are SNHLY and FYNNEI. The library relied on the immunoSEQ multiplex PCR assay. For the multiplex PCR, a mixture combining 60 forward primers for TCR Vbeta segments and 13 reverse primers for TCR Jbeta segments was used. Amplification of the CDR3 region of rearranged TCR beta genes was performed with a multiplex PCR assay on genomic DNA. The amplified TCR beta libraries were sequenced on the Illumina HiSeq System as 87-base-pair reads. From the authors' description of their analysis: In a later analysis, roughly 80 million unique TCR beta chains were counted across the approximately 640 repertoires, and roughly 9.9 million of these chains were shared by at least two donors. Raw reads were error-corrected and collapsed into unique sequences with a nearest-neighbor algorithm that merged closely related sequences to remove PCR and sequencing errors. To assign V, D and J gene segments, CDR3 sequences were aligned to IMGT reference sequences. For a sequence to be retained, at least a six-nucleotide match to both a V gene segment and a J gene segment was required. Rearrangements were classified as productive when the CDR3 lacked stop codons and remained in frame with V and J, and all other rearrangements were classified as non-productive. Following IMGT convention, CDR3 was defined as the stretch from the second conserved V-encoded cysteine up to the conserved J-encoded phenylalanine. The earlier analysis of some 550 of the donors excluded any sequence lacking an unambiguous match to a single V gene segment. In an earlier analysis of about 590 of the donors, a V segment was called functional when productive rearrangements were above 56.7%, and segregating when the standard deviation between donors exceeded 5%. A statistical classification framework was built for diagnosing cytomegalovirus status from the catalog of TCR beta chain sequences. V and J gene assignment, in a later analysis, came from comparing TCR nucleotide sequences with IMGT/GENE-DB human TR gene sequences. Using the TCRdist pipeline, a later analysis assigned CDR3 sequences along with most-parsimonious VDJ recombination scenarios. In a later analysis, every TCR beta chain was defined by the combination of its CDR3 amino acid sequence and its V-gene family, and reads without a unique V-gene family were dropped. In a later analysis, a few hundred highly shared, low-generation-probability nucleotide sequences were removed to address suspected cross-contamination and a sequencing artifact. In a later analysis, a clonal expansion index for each public chain was calculated from normalized within-repertoire ranks of inferred template counts. In a later analysis, generation probabilities were computed with a VDJ recombination model fitted to out-of-frame rearrangements, and the resulting probabilities were checked against IGoR. Hypergeometric tests were used in a later analysis to score TCR-TCR, TCR-HLA and TCR-CMV co-occurrence, with a repertoire-size bias correction applied to the TCR pairs. To estimate false discovery rates, a later analysis permuted the HLA or CMV assignments 20 times. In a later analysis, co-occurring TCRs were grouped using DBSCAN, and TCRdist sequence similarity was added for clustering within HLA-allele-positive subsets. Co-occurrence clustering excluded repertoires with fewer than 30,000 or more than 120,000 public chains, plus five with anomalous nucleotide sharing. TCRdb provides this immuneACCESS table in a form limited to in-frame rearrangements. Some clones are lacking; in checked studies, under half of them reflect an unresolved V gene, and why the rest are absent is not known. V and J calls and clone size are as listed in that table; D and trimming were resolved from the DNA. This sample is represented by some 160,000 clones; approximately 86% of them were singletons. The biggest ten clones account for about 2.1% of the sample.

Material for sequencing was PBMCs. The receptor's source is a woman younger than 30 in good health and CMV-seronegative. The chain employs TRBV2 and TRBJ2-5; 8 bases in between match TRBD2. The CDR3 reads as follows: CASRRGEKETQYF. The DNA reads as follows: TGTGCCAGCAGGCGGGGGGAGAAAGAGACCCAGTACTTC.